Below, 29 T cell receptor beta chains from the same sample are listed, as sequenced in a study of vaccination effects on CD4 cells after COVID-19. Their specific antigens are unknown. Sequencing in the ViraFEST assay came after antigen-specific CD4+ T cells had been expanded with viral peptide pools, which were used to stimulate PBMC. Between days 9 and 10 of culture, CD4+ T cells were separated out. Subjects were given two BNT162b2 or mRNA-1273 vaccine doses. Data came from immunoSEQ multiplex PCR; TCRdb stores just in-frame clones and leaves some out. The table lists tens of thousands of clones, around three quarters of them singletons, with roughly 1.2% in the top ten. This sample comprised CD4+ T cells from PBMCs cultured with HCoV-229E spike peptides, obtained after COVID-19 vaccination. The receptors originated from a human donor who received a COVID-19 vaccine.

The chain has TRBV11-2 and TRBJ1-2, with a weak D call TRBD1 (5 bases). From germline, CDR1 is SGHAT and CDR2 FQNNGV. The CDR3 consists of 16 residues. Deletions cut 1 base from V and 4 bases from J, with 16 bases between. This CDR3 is CASSLASSGRGYGYTF. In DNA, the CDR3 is TGTGCCAGCAGCTTAGCAAGCTCTGGGAGGGGCTATGGCTACACCTTC. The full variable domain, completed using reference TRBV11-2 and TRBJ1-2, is EAGVAQSPRYKIIEKRQSVAFWCNPISGHATLYWYQQILGQGPKLLIQFQNNGVVDDSQLPKDRFSAERLKGVDSTLKIQPAKLEDSAVYLCASSLASSGRGYGYTFGSGTRLTVV.

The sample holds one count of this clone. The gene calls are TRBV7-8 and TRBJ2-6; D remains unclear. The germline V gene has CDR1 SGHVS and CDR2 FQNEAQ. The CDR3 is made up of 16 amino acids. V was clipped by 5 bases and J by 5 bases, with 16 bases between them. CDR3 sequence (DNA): TGTGCCAGCAGCCTGATGCCCCGGGCGCGGGCCAACGTCCTGACTTTC. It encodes CASSLMPRARANVLTF. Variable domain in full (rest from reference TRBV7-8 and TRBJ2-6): GAGVSQSPRYKVAKRGQDVALRCDPISGHVSLFWYQQALGQGPEFLTYFQNEAQLDKSGLPSDRFFAERPEGSVSTLKIQRTQQEDSAVYLCASSLMPRARANVLTFGAGSRLTVL.

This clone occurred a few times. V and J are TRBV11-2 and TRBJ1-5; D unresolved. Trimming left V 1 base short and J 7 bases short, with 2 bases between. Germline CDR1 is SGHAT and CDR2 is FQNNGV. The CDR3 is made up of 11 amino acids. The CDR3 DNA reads TGTGCCAGCAGCTTAGTCCAGCCCCAGCATTTT. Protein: CASSLVQPQHF.

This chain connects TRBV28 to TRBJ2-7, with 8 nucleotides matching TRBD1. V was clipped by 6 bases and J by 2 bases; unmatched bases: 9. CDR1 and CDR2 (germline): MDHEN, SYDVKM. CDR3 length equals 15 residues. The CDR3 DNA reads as TGTGCCAGCAGCCGTGGACAGGGTTTAACCTACGAGCAGTACGTC. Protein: CASSRGQGLTYEQYV.

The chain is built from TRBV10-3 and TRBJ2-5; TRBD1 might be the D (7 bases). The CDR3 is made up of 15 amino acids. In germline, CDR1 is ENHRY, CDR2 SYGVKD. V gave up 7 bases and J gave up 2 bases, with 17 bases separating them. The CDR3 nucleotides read TGTGCCATCAAGCAGGGGGGAGTCGGTCAAGAGACCCAGTACTTC. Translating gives CAIKQGGVGQETQYF.

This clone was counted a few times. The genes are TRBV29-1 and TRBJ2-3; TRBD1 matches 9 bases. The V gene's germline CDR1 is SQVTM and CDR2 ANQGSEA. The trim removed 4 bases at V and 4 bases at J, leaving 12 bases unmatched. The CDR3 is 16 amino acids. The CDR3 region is CSVGPRDRVFPDTQYF. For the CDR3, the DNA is TGCAGCGTTGGCCCCCGGGACAGGGTCTTCCCAGATACGCAGTATTTT.

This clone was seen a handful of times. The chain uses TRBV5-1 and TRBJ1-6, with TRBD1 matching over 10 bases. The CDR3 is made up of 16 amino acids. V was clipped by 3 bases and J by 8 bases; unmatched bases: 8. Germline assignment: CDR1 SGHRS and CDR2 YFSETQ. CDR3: CASSYSGTGVYSPLHF. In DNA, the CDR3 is TGCGCCAGCAGCTATTCCGGGACAGGGGTTTATTCACCCCTCCACTTT.

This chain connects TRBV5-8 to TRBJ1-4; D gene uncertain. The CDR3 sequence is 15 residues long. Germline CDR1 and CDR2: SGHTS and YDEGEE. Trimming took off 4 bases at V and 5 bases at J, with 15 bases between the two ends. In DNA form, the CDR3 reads TGTGCCAGCAGCCCCCGAGCCGTACGCAATGAAAAACTGTTTTTT. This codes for CASSPRAVRNEKLFF.

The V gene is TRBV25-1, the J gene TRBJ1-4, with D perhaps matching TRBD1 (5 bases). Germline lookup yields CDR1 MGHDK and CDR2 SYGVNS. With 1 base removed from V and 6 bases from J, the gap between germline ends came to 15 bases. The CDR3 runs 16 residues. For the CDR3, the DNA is TGTGCCAGCAGTGAATTGATGGGGTCAGGGCATGAAAAACTGTTTTTT. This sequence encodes CASSELMGSGHEKLFF. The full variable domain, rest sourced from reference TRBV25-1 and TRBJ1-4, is EADIYQTPRYLVIGTGKKITLECSQTMGHDKMYWYQQDPGMELHLIHYSYGVNSTEKGDLSSESTVSRIRTEHFPLTLESARPSHTSQYLCASSELMGSGHEKLFFGSGTQLSVL.

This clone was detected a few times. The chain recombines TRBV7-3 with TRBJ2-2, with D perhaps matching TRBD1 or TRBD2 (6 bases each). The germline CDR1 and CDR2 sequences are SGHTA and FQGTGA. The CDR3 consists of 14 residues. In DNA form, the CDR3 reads TGTGCGACTCAACAGGGAGGTGTCACCGGGGAGCTGTTTTTT. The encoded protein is CATQQGGVTGELFF.

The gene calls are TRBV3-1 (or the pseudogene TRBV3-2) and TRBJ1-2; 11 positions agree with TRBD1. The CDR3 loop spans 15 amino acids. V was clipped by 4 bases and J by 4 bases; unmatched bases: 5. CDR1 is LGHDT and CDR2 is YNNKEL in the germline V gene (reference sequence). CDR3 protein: CASSRTGGAGYGYTF. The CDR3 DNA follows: TGTGCCAGCAGCCGGACAGGGGGCGCCGGCTATGGCTACACCTTC.

CDR3 coding DNA: TGTGCCAGCAGTTTCGGGAGGCGGAACACTGAAGCTTTCTTT. Protein: CASSFGRRNTEAFF. The chain has TRBV27 and TRBJ1-1; D ambiguous. CDR3 length: 14 amino acids. V dropped 3 bases and J dropped 1 base, with 9 bases sitting between them. Germline CDR1 is MNHEY and CDR2 is SMNVEV (reference sequence).

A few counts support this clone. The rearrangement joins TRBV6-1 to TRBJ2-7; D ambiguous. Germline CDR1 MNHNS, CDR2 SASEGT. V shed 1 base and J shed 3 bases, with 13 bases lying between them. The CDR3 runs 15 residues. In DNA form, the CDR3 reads TGTGCCAGCAGTGAAGGCCCTTCCCGGGTCTACGAGCAGTACGTC. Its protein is CASSEGPSRVYEQYV.

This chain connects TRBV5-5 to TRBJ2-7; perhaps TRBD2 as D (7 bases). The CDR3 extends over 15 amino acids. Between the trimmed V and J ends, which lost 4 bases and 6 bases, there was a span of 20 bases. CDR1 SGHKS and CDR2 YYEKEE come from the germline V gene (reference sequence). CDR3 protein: CASSLASGGAGEQYV. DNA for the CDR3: TGTGCCAGCAGCCTGGCGAGTGGGGGGGCTGGCGAGCAGTACGTC.

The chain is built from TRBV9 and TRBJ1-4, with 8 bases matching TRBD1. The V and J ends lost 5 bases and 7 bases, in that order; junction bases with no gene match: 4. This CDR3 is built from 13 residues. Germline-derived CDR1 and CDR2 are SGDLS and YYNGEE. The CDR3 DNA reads TGTGCCAGCAGGGACAGGGCAGGTGAAAAACTGTTTTTT. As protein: CASRDRAGEKLFF.

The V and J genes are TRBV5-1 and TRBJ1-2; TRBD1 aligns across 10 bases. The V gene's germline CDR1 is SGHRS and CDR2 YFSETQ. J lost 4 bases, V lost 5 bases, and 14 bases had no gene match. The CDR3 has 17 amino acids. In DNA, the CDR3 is TGCGCCAGCAGGGCCGCTTCCGGGACAGGGGTGGGCTATGGCTACACCTTC. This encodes CASRAASGTGVGYGYTF.

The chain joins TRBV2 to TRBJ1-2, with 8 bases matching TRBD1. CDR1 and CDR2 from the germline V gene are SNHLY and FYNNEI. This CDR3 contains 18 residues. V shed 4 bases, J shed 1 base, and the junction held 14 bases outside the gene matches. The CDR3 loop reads CASSGQGPTLKLNYGYTF. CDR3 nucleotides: TGTGCCAGCAGTGGACAGGGGCCCACCTTGAAACTTAACTATGGCTACACCTTC.

The CDR3 is CASKRSGRYV. CDR3 sequence (DNA): TGTGCCAGTAAGCGATCTGGCAGGTACGTC. The J gene is TRBJ2-7, the V gene TRBV19; D is undetermined. Germline CDR1 reads LNHDA; CDR2 reads SQIVND (reference sequence). The V end was cut by 7 bases, the J end by 12 bases, with 13 bases between. The CDR3 has 10 amino acids.

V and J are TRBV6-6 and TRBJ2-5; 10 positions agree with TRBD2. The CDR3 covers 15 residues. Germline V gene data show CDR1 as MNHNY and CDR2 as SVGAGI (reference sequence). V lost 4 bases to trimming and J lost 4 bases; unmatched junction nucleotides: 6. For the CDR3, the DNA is TGTGCCAGCAGTTCCGGGACTAGCGCAGGAGAGACCCAGTACTTC. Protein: CASSSGTSAGETQYF.

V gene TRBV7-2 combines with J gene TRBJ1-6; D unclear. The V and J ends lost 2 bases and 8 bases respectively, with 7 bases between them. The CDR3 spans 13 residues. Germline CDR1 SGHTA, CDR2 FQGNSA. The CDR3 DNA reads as TGTGCCAGCAGCTTAATGCTAGATTCACCCCTCCACTTT. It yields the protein CASSLMLDSPLHF.

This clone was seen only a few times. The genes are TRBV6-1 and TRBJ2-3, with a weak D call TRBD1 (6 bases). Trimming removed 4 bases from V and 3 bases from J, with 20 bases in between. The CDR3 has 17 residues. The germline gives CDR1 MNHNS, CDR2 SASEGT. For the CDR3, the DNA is TGTGCCAGCAGTGGGGGGACAAGCCACCCGACTACAGATACGCAGTATTTT. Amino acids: CASSGGTSHPTTDTQYF.

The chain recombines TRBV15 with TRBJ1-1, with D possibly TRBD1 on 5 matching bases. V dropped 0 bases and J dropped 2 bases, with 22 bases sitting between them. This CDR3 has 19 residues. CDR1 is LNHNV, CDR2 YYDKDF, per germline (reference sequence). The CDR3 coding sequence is TGTGCCACCAGCAGAGAGAGCTTTTTAGAGGGGCAGACAAACACTGAAGCTTTCTTT. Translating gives CATSRESFLEGQTNTEAFF.

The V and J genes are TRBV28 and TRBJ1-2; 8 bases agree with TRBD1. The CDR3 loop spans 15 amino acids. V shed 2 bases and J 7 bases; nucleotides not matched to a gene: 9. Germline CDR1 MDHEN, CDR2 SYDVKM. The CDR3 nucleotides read TGTGCCAGCAGTTTAAGAACAGGGGGTATTGGTGGCTACACCTTC. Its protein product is CASSLRTGGIGGYTF.

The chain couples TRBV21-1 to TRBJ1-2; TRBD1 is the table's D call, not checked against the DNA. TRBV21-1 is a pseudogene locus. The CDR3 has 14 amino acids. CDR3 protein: CASTRQGVRHGYTF. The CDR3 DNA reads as TGTGCCAGCACCCGACAGGGTGTCCGTCATGGCTACACCTTC.

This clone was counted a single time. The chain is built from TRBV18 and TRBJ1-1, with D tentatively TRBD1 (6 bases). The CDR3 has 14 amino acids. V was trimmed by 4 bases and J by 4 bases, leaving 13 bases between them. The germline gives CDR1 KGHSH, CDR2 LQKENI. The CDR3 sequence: CASSLRTAITEAFF. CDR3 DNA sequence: TGTGCCAGCTCACTCCGGACAGCTATCACTGAAGCTTTCTTT.

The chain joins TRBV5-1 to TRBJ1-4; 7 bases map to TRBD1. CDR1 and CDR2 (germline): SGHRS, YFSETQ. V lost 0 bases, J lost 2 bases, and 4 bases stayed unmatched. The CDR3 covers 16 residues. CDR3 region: CASSLEPTGTNEKLFF. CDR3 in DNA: TGCGCCAGCAGCTTGGAACCGACAGGGACTAATGAAAAACTGTTTTTT.

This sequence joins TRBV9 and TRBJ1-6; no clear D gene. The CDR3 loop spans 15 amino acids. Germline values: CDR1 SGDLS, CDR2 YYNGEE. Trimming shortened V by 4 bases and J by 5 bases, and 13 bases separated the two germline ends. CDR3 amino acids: CASSPYGTDNSPLHF. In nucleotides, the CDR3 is TGTGCCAGCAGCCCGTACGGAACCGATAATTCACCCCTCCACTTT.

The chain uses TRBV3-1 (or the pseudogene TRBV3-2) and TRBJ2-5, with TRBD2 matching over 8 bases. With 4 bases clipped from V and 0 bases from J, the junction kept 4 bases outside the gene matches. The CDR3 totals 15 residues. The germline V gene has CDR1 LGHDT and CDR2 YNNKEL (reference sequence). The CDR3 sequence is CASSPRGAYQETQYF. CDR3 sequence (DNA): TGTGCCAGCAGCCCGCGGGGGGCCTACCAAGAGACCCAGTACTTC.

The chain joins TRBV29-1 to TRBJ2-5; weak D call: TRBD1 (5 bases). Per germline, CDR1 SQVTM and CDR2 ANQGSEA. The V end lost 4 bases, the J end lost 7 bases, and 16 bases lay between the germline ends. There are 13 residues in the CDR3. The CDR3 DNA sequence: TGCAGCGTTGCGCGTCCAGGGTTGGGGACCCAGTACTTC. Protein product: CSVARPGLGTQYF.